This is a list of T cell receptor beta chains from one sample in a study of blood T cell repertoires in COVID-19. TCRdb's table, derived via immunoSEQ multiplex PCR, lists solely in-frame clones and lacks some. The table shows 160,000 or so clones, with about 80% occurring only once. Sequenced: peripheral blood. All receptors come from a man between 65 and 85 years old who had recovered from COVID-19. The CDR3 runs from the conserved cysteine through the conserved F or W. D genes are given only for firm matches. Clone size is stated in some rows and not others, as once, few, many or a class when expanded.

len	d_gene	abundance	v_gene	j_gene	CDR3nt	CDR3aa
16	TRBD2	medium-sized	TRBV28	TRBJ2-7	TGTGCCAGCAGTTCCCCCCAGCGGGAGTCATCTGGTGAGCAGTACTTC	CASSSPQRESSGEQYF
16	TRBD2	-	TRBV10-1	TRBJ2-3	TGCGCCAGCAGTGAGGTAGCGGGAGGCCTAAGGGATACGCAGTATTTT	CASSEVAGGLRDTQYF
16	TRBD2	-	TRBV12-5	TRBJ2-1	TGTGCTAGTGGCCGGTCGGCGACTAGCCTCGACAATGAGCAGTTCTTC	CASGRSATSLDNEQFF
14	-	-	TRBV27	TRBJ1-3	TGTGCCAGCAGAACCGGGGGGGCCGGAAACACCATATATTTT	CASRTGGAGNTIYF
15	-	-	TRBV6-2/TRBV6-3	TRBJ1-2	TGTGCCAGCAGTTATGTCCGACAGGACTCCTATGGCTACACCTTC	CASSYVRQDSYGYTF
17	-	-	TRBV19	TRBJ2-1	TGTGCCAGTAGTATGTCTTGGACAGGAGCCGCGGGAGGTGAGCAGTTCTTC	CASSMSWTGAAGGEQFF
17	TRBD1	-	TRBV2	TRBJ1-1	TGTGCCAGCAGTGAACCCGCCTGGACAGGGGAGAACACTGAAGCTTTCTTT	CASSEPAWTGENTEAFF
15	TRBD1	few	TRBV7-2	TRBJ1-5	TGTGCCAGCAGCACGACCGGGACAGTCAATCAGCCCCAGCATTTT	CASSTTGTVNQPQHF
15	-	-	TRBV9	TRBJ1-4	TGTGCCAGCAGCGTAGCACCTACAACTAATGAAAAACTGTTTTTT	CASSVAPTTNEKLFF
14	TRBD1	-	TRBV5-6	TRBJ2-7	TGTGCCAGCAGCAGGACAGGGGGTCCGTCCGAGCAGTACTTC	CASSRTGGPSEQYF
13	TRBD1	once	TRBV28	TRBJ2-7	TGTGCCAGCAGCGGGACAGGGGTTTTCGAGCAGTACTTC	CASSGTGVFEQYF
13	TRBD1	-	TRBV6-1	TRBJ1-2	TGTGCCAGCAGTGAACAGGGGGACTATGGCTACACCTTC	CASSEQGDYGYTF
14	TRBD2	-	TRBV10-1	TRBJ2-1	TGCGCCAGCAGTGATGGGACTAATTTCGGAGAGCAGTTCTTC	CASSDGTNFGEQFF
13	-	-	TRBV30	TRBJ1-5	TGTGCCTGGAGTGGTGGGGCACAGCAGCCCCAGCATTTT	CAWSGGAQQPQHF
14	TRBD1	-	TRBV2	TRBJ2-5	TGTGCCAGTAACTCCGGGACAGCGCGAGAGACCCAGTACTTC	CASNSGTARETQYF
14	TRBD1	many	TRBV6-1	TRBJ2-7	TGTGCCAGCAGTGACACAGGGGGCCCCTACGAGCAGTACTTC	CASSDTGGPYEQYF
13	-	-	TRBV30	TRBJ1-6	TGTGCCTGGAGCCGGGACACCAATTCACCCCTCCACTTT	CAWSRDTNSPLHF
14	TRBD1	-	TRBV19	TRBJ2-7	TGTGCCAGTAGTGAGATACAGGGGGCCCACGAGCAGTACTTC	CASSEIQGAHEQYF
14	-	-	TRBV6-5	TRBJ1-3	TGTGCCAGCAGGGACATAATCTCTGGAAACACCATATATTTT	CASRDIISGNTIYF
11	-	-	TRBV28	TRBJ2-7	TGTGCCAGCGCAGATGTGGACGAGCAGTACTTC	CASADVDEQYF
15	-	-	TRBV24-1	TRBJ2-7	TGTGCCACCAGTGGGGAGGGGGGAGCCTTGGGCGAGCAGTACTTC	CATSGEGGALGEQYF
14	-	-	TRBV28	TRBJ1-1	TGTGCCAGCAGTTCCCAGGGGCGGAACACTGAAGCTTTCTTT	CASSSQGRNTEAFF
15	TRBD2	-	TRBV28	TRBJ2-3	TGTGCCAGCAGTTTGGGGACTAGCGGGAGGGTCCGGGGGTATTTT	CASSLGTSGRVRGYF
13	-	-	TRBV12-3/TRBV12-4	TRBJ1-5	TGTGCCAGCAGTTTAGGCGCCCTCCAGCCCCAGCATTTT	CASSLGALQPQHF
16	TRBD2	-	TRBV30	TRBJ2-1	TGTGCCTGGAGTGTACTGGGCGGGAGGTCCTACAATGAGCAGTTCTTC	CAWSVLGGRSYNEQFF
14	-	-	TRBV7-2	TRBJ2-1	TGTGCCAGCAGCTTAGCGTCACAGGGAAATGAGCAGTTCTTC	CASSLASQGNEQFF
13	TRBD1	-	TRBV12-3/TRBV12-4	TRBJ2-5	TGTGCCAGCAATCAACAGGGGCAAGAGACCCAGTACTTC	CASNQQGQETQYF